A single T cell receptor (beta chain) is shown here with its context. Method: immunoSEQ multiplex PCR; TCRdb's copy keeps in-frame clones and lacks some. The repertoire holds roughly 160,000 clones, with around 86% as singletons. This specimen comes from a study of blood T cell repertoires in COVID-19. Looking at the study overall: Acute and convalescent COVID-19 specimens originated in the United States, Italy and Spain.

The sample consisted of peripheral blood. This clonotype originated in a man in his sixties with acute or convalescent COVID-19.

As DNA, the CDR3 is TGCGCCAGCAGCTTATTAGTCGGGATTGGGGTCACCGGGGAGCTGTTTTTT. As protein: CASSLLVGIGVTGELFF. The chain is built from TRBV5-1 and TRBJ2-2; D is perhaps TRBD2 (5 bases). The CDR3 spans 17 residues. Trimming left V 2 bases short and J 4 bases short, with 18 bases between. The germline V gene has CDR1 SGHRS and CDR2 YFSETQ.